This TCR beta chain was sequenced during a study of cytomegalovirus exposure and HLA in healthy donors. Study outcomes and limitations: For TCR beta chains, V- and J-gene trimming was later linked to a missense DCLRE1C variant. Several V segments, TRBV6-2 and TRBV6-3 among them, could not be told apart and were dropped.

This clone showed up just a few times. The target antigen is unknown. Trimming removed 6 bases from V and 11 bases from J; junction bases left unmatched: 9. This CDR3 has 12 amino acids. Germline V gene data show CDR1 as MDHEN and CDR2 as SYDVKM. A multiplex PCR was run with 60 Vbeta primers and 13 Jbeta primers. Here immunoSEQ multiplex PCR was the method, and the copy in TCRdb shows in-frame clones only, minus some. This sample has more than 95,000 clones, with about 10% found just once. This TCR came from a woman younger than 30 in good health and CMV-seropositive. The rearrangement links TRBV28 to TRBJ1-1; 7 nucleotides match TRBD1. What was sequenced was PBMCs. The CDR3 protein is CASSPATGSAFF. The DNA of the CDR3 is TGTGCCAGCAGCCCAGCGACAGGGTCGGCTTTCTTT.